This T cell receptor beta chain was sequenced in a study of cytomegalovirus exposure and HLA in healthy donors. General observations from the study: Associated with HLA alleles at 0.05 false discovery rate in a later analysis were around 17,000 TCR beta sequences. What TCR beta sequences reportedly achieved was accurate prediction of HLA-A and HLA-B alleles in most subjects. Roughly uniform sequencing depth across donors was assumed, possibly incorrectly.

A multiplex PCR was run with 60 Vbeta primers and 13 Jbeta primers. TCRdb's copy holds only in-frame clones and misses some; the assay was immunoSEQ multiplex PCR. The data contain some 120,000 clones, around 80% of them singletons. CDR3 length: 13 amino acids. A word on this clone: Its antigen is not identified.

The genes are TRBV1 and TRBJ2-7; TRBD2 is the table's D call, not checked against the DNA. TRBV1 is labeled a pseudogene. The clonotype comes from a female donor in good health and CMV-seronegative. The sequenced sample was PBMCs. CDR3 nucleotides: TGCACCAGCAACGGGGGGCGGCCCTACGAGCAGTACTTC. This encodes CTSNGGRPYEQYF.